The 24 T cell receptor beta chains listed next were all sequenced from one sample in a study of shared clonotypes between healthy human individuals. Sequencing was performed with immunoSEQ multiplex PCR; in TCRdb, only in-frame clones are kept and a portion is missing. The sample yields around 990,000 clones, approximately 75% seen once. Sequenced input: memory CD4+ T cells from PBMCs. Subset specified: CD45RA-negative fraction. Receptors originate from a man younger than 35 in good health. Some clones in this sample may be carry-over from other donors' samples.

This clone was detected only once. This sequence joins TRBV2 and TRBJ2-2; possible D gene TRBD2, 5 bases. Germline V lookup: CDR1 SNHLY, CDR2 FYNNEI. There are 13 residues in the CDR3. V lost 7 bases and J 1 base, leaving 7 bases between the germline ends. CDR3 in amino acids: CASTRENTGELFF. The CDR3 region has the DNA TGTGCCAGCACCCGGGAGAACACCGGGGAGCTGTTTTTT. The full variable domain, rest sourced from reference TRBV2 and TRBJ2-2, is EPEVTQTPSHQVTQMGQEVILRCVPISNHLYFYWYRQILGQKVEFLVSFYNNEISEKSEIFDDQFSVERPDGSNFTLKIRSTKLEDSAMYFCASTRENTGELFFGEGSRLTVL.

This clone was counted a single time. The rearrangement joins TRBV4-3 to TRBJ2-7; TRBD1 matches at 8 bases. With V trimmed by 2 bases and J by 3 bases, 3 bases remained unmatched. The length of the CDR3 is 14 residues. Germline V gene sequence: CDR1 LGHNA, CDR2 YSLEER. This chain's CDR3 is CASSQRQGNYEQYF. Written as DNA, the CDR3 is TGCGCCAGCAGCCAAAGACAGGGGAACTACGAGCAGTACTTC.

The chain recombines TRBV28 with TRBJ2-2, with 8 bases matching TRBD2. The J segment lost 6 bases and the V segment lost 7 bases, leaving 10 bases of the junction unmatched. Germline CDR1 is MDHEN and CDR2 is SYDVKM. The CDR3 is 15 residues long. Here the CDR3 DNA reads TGTGCCAGCACCCGGGGGGGGGCGAGCCCCGGGGAGCTGTTTTTT. This codes for CASTRGGASPGELFF.

The V gene is TRBV18, the J gene TRBJ2-7; D is unresolved. There are 14 residues in the CDR3. V was shortened by 0 bases and J by 1 base, with 7 bases between the two germline ends. Per the germline V gene, CDR1 is KGHSH and CDR2 is LQKENI. The CDR3 spells CASSPPYLSYEQYF. The CDR3 coding sequence is TGTGCCAGCTCACCACCGTATCTTTCCTACGAGCAGTACTTC.

The chain has TRBV6-5 and TRBJ2-7; D may be TRBD2 (5 bases). Trimming shortened V by 6 bases and J by 3 bases, and 15 bases separated the two germline ends. This CDR3 comprises 14 residues. Germline lookup yields CDR1 MNHEY and CDR2 SVGAGI. The CDR3 spells CASSRQRASYEQYF. CDR3 coding DNA: TGTGCCAGCAGCCGCCAGAGGGCAAGCTACGAGCAGTACTTC.

This rearrangement joins TRBV5-1 to TRBJ2-7; D not resolved. V was shortened by 0 bases and J by 5 bases, with 6 bases between the two germline ends. The CDR3 length is 12 residues. Per germline, CDR1 SGHRS and CDR2 YFSETQ. CDR3: CASSLEGHEQYF. The CDR3, as DNA: TGCGCCAGCAGCTTGGAGGGCCACGAGCAGTACTTC.

This chain uses TRBV2 with TRBJ1-2; possibly TRBD1 for D (6 bases). Deletions cut 4 bases from V and 2 bases from J, with 8 bases between. CDR1 and CDR2 (germline): SNHLY, FYNNEI. CDR3 length: 13 residues. The CDR3: CASSGDTNYGYTF. The CDR3 DNA reads as TGTGCCAGCAGTGGGGACACCAACTATGGCTACACCTTC.

The chain is built from TRBV18 and TRBJ1-3, with D tentatively TRBD1 (6 bases). The CDR3 runs to 18 residues. Germline assignment: CDR1 KGHSH and CDR2 LQKENI. V was shortened by 6 bases and J by 0 bases, with 21 bases between the two germline ends. The CDR3 DNA reads TGTGCCAGCTCTTCGGGGGCTAGCGAGCCCAGCTCTGGAAACACCATATATTTT. This codes for CASSSGASEPSSGNTIYF.

In DNA form, the CDR3 reads TGCGCCACCGGGGAAGCCCCCACAGATACGCAGTATTTT. It specifies CATGEAPTDTQYF. This chain links TRBV5-1 with TRBJ2-3; D perhaps matches TRBD2 (5 bases). V lost 9 bases and J lost 2, with 13 bases in between. The CDR3 is 13 amino acids. Germline V gives CDR1 SGHRS, CDR2 YFSETQ.

This clone has only a few counts. DNA for the CDR3: TGTGCCAGTACCACCGGGACAGGGGGCTGGTATGGCTACACCTTC. Its translation is CASTTGTGGWYGYTF. This chain links TRBV19 with TRBJ1-2, with TRBD1 identical over 12 bases. The CDR3 totals 15 residues. Losses at the gene ends were 7 bases for V and 5 bases for J; bases not matched to a gene: 8. The germline CDR1 and CDR2 sequences are LNHDA and SQIVND (reference sequence).

The DNA of the CDR3 is TGTGCCAGCAGCACGAACGGGGGAGACACTGAAGCTTTCTTT. Translation gives CASSTNGGDTEAFF. The genes are TRBV27 and TRBJ1-1; possibly TRBD1 for D (5 bases). The V gene lost 6 bases and the J gene lost 3 bases, with 14 bases spanning the gap. The germline CDR1 and CDR2 sequences are MNHEY and SMNVEV (reference sequence). This CDR3 comprises 14 residues.

The chain uses TRBV30 and TRBJ1-1, with D perhaps TRBD1 (6 bases). Germline V gene data show CDR1 as GTSNPN and CDR2 as SVGIG (reference sequence). The ends were cut back, 8 bases at V and 10 bases at J, with 17 bases in the middle. This CDR3 has 11 residues. The chain's CDR3 is CAGGVSRGAFF. The CDR3 DNA reads as TGTGCCGGGGGGGTCTCCAGGGGAGCTTTCTTT. The whole variable domain, remainder taken from reference TRBV30 and TRBJ1-1, is SQTIHQWPATLVQPVGSPLSLECTVEGTSNPNLYWYRQAAGRGLQLLFYSVGIGQISSEVPQNLSASRPQDRQFILSSKKLLLSDSGFYLCAGGVSRGAFFGQGTRLTVV.

The chain joins TRBV4-2 to TRBJ1-4; D remains unclear. The germline V gene has CDR1 LGHNA and CDR2 YNFKEQ. The V end lost 1 base, the J end lost 10 bases, and 16 bases lay between the germline ends. The CDR3 covers 15 residues. The CDR3 nucleotides read TGTGCCAGCAGCCAAGGTGACACCGGGAGGGTAAAACTGTTTTTT. Protein sequence: CASSQGDTGRVKLFF.

The gene calls are TRBV30 and TRBJ2-1, with TRBD2 identical over 9 bases. CDR3 length: 15 amino acids. Per germline, CDR1 GTSNPN and CDR2 SVGIG (reference sequence). V lost 0 bases, J lost 7 bases, and 7 bases stayed unmatched. CDR3 DNA sequence: TGTGCCTGGAGTGTACTGGTGGCGGGAGGGAATGAGCAGTTCTTC. This gives the protein CAWSVLVAGGNEQFF.

This CDR3 is CASSRRLAGVNEQFF. DNA of the CDR3: TGTGCCAGCAGCCGGAGACTAGCGGGAGTCAATGAGCAGTTCTTC. The rearrangement links TRBV5-6 to TRBJ2-1, with 12 bases fitting TRBD2. CDR1 SGHDT and CDR2 YYEEEE come from the germline V gene. V was pared by 4 bases and J by 6 bases, with 5 bases of the junction left unmatched. This CDR3 has 15 residues.

The rearrangement uses TRBV28 and TRBJ1-1, with 8 bases matching TRBD1. V was pared by 2 bases and J by 5 bases, with 4 bases of the junction left unmatched. This CDR3 comprises 14 residues. Germline V gene sequence: CDR1 MDHEN, CDR2 SYDVKM. The CDR3 reads CASSLNDRGTEAFF. CDR3 sequence (DNA): TGTGCCAGCAGTTTAAACGACAGGGGAACTGAAGCTTTCTTT.

The rearrangement joins TRBV9 to TRBJ1-5, with D perhaps TRBD1 (5 bases). CDR1 and CDR2 from the germline V gene are SGDLS and YYNGEE. V shed 4 bases and J shed 2 bases, with 10 bases lying between them. CDR3 length: 14 amino acids. CDR3 amino acids: CASSIDSGNQPQHF. CDR3 in DNA: TGTGCCAGCAGCATTGACAGTGGCAATCAGCCCCAGCATTTT.

This sequence joins TRBV21-1 and TRBJ2-7; TRBD1 reflects the table's D call only, with no check against the DNA. TRBV21-1 is a listed pseudogene. The length of the CDR3 is 17 residues. The CDR3 is CASSKLWPGPEGYEQYF. CDR3 coding DNA: TGTGCCAGCAGCAAACTATGGCCTGGGCCTGAAGGATACGAGCAGTACTTC.

The genes are TRBV4-2 and TRBJ1-2; TRBD1 matches at 7 bases. Per the germline V gene, CDR1 is LGHNA and CDR2 is YNFKEQ. With V trimmed by 0 bases and J by 6 bases, 7 bases remained unmatched. This CDR3 has 15 residues. This chain's CDR3 is CASSQDVTGADGYTF. The DNA of the CDR3 is TGTGCCAGCAGCCAAGATGTAACAGGGGCAGATGGCTACACCTTC.

V gene TRBV27 combines with J gene TRBJ1-1, with 7 nucleotides matching TRBD1. The CDR3 loop spans 14 amino acids. V was clipped by 5 bases and J by 1 base; unmatched bases: 4. Germline V gene lookup returns CDR1 MNHEY and CDR2 SMNVEV (reference sequence). CDR3 amino acids: CASSRDRANTEAFF. CDR3 nucleotides: TGTGCCAGCAGTCGGGACAGAGCGAACACTGAAGCTTTCTTT.

The chain combines TRBV7-2 with TRBJ1-3, with no clear D. From germline, CDR1 is SGHTA and CDR2 FQGNSA. V lost 7 bases and J lost 0, with 13 bases in between. This CDR3 spans 15 amino acids. For the CDR3, the DNA is TGTGCCAGCACCTCTCAGTTCGGCTCTGGAAACACCATATATTTT. Protein product: CASTSQFGSGNTIYF.

The V and J genes are TRBV5-1 and TRBJ1-1; 8 bases align to TRBD1. This CDR3 spans 15 amino acids. Germline CDR1 and CDR2: SGHRS and YFSETQ. J gave up 3 bases and V 4 bases, and 8 bases lay outside the gene matches. CDR3 in DNA: TGCGCCAGCAGCACACAACAGGGGGGAGACACTGAAGCTTTCTTT. This sequence encodes CASSTQQGGDTEAFF.

The J gene is TRBJ2-1, the V gene TRBV30, with 11 positions matching TRBD2. CDR3 size: 17 residues. V lost 3 bases, J lost 0 bases, and 7 bases stayed unmatched. Germline assignment: CDR1 GTSNPN and CDR2 SVGIG (reference sequence). The chain's CDR3 is CAWRRLAGLSSYNEQFF. The CDR3 nucleotides are TGTGCCTGGAGACGACTAGCGGGACTTAGCTCCTACAATGAGCAGTTCTTC. Complete variable domain (other parts from reference TRBV30 and TRBJ2-1): SQTIHQWPATLVQPVGSPLSLECTVEGTSNPNLYWYRQAAGRGLQLLFYSVGIGQISSEVPQNLSASRPQDRQFILSSKKLLLSDSGFYLCAWRRLAGLSSYNEQFFGPGTRLTVL.

This chain uses TRBV10-3 with TRBJ1-1, with D tentatively TRBD1 (5 bases). The V gene lost 10 bases and the J gene lost 0 bases, with 15 bases spanning the gap. Per the germline V gene, CDR1 is ENHRY and CDR2 is SYGVKD. The CDR3 has 14 amino acids. CDR3 amino acids: CATGRGTMNTEAFF. In DNA form, the CDR3 reads TGTGCCACGGGACGGGGAACCATGAACACTGAAGCTTTCTTT.